This T cell receptor (beta chain) was found in a study of shared clonotypes between healthy human individuals. Background on the study: Contributing individuals were two females and a few males aged 18 to 49.

For this clone: The antigen is not known.

The CDR3 length is 16 residues. Trimming took 4 bases from V and 3 from J, leaving 17 bases between them. From germline, CDR1 is SGHRS and CDR2 YFSETQ. The table came from immunoSEQ multiplex PCR; TCRdb's copy has only in-frame clones and leaves some out. The data contain over a million clones, 95% to 99% of them singletons. Findings and limits, study-wide: When compared with the clonotypes that were shared by all four sorted-subset donors, the non-shared clonotypes turned out to have lower generation probabilities. Four donors held about 5% of naive CD4 clonotypes in common.

Adults of Caucasian background living in Nashville, Tennessee made up all donors. The chain recombines TRBV5-1 with TRBJ2-1; weak D call: TRBD1 (5 bases). Specimen: naive CD4+ T cells sorted from blood. As for subset: CD45RA+ positively selected. This receptor was obtained from a man between 25 and 39 years old in good health. The CDR3 DNA sequence: TGCGCCAGCAGCAGACTGGGGCAGAAAGACTACAATGAGCAGTTCTTC. Translation: CASSRLGQKDYNEQFF.